A selection of T cell receptor beta chains follows, all from one sample in a study of blood T cells in healthy people across ages. One entry per CDR3 protein results from TCRdb running MiXCR on the 5' RACE reads. The sample shows hundreds of thousands of distinct CDR3 sequences, around 43% of them seen only once. The sample was blood. The receptors derive from a man in his fifties or sixties in good health. Each CDR3 is given with its conserved first and last residue. Each record gives: D gene, J gene, CDR3 length, V gene, clone size, CDR3 protein, CDR3 DNA. A D gene is named only where the DNA matches it firmly. Size is stated for part of the rows, as once, few or many counts, or as a class when the clone is expanded.

- TRBJ2-6 13 TRBV20-1 - CSAQLSGANVLTF TGCAGTGCACAGCTCTCTGGGGCCAACGTCCTGACTTTC
TRBD1 TRBJ1-1 16 TRBV3-1 few CASSQGGQIMNTEAFF TGTGCCAGCAGCCAAGGGGGACAGATCATGAACACTGAAGCTTTCTTT
- TRBJ2-7 14 TRBV27 - CASSVGRLNYEQYF TGTGCCAGCAGTGTGGGCAGGCTCAACTACGAGCAGTACTTC
- TRBJ1-1 10 TRBV2 - CVVGLDEAFF TGTGTCGTAGGTTTGGATGAAGCTTTCTTT
TRBD1 TRBJ1-4 15 TRBV12-3/TRBV12-4 - CASSHPTGGEEKLFF TGTGCCAGCAGTCATCCGACAGGGGGCGAAGAAAAACTGTTTTTT
TRBD1 TRBJ1-2 16 TRBV3-1 - CASSHPTPGTDYGYTF TGTGCCAGCAGCCACCCTACTCCCGGGACAGACTATGGCTACACCTTC
- TRBJ2-7 13 TRBV2 few CASSPTVINEQYF TGTGCCAGCAGTCCTACAGTAATCAACGAGCAGTACTTC
- TRBJ1-1 16 TRBV11-3 once CASSLDHRKTNTEAFF TGTGCCAGCAGCTTAGATCATCGGAAGACGAACACTGAAGCTTTCTTT
TRBD1 TRBJ1-2 13 TRBV5-6 - CASSRQGAEGYTF TGTGCCAGCAGCAGACAGGGGGCAGAAGGCTACACCTTC
TRBD2 TRBJ2-5 15 TRBV12-3/TRBV12-4 - CASSFSSGGKETQYF TGTGCCAGCAGTTTTTCTAGCGGGGGGAAAGAGACCCAGTACTTC
- TRBJ2-1 11 TRBV4-3 - CTSRGAGEQFF TGCACCAGCAGAGGAGCAGGTGAGCAGTTCTTC
TRBD1 TRBJ2-1 18 TRBV10-3 few CAISEGDRASAGYNEQFF TGTGCCATCAGTGAGGGGGACAGAGCCTCGGCCGGCTACAATGAGCAGTTCTTC
TRBD1 TRBJ1-1 17 TRBV12-3/TRBV12-4 - CASNNRDRGRMNTEAFF TGTGCCAGCAATAACCGGGACAGGGGGAGAATGAACACTGAAGCTTTCTTT
- TRBJ2-7 18 TRBV6-1 few CASSEDPGLGHSPYEQYF TGTGCCAGCAGTGAGGACCCTGGCCTGGGACACTCCCCCTACGAGCAGTACTTC
- TRBJ1-6 15 TRBV7-6 few CASSVSTGWGSPLHF TGTGCCAGCAGCGTATCGACAGGCTGGGGATCACCCCTCCACTTT